This T cell receptor (beta chain) stems from a study of CD8 T cells in Susac syndrome. RNA amounts of about 0.5 to 1 ug underwent reverse transcription with random hexamers. immunoSEQ multiplex PCR amplified TCR beta CDR3 across 54 Vbeta, 13 Jbeta. TCRdb reprocessed the immunoSEQ multiplex PCR reads via MiXCR and lists one record per CDR3 protein. The sample yields approximately 140,000 distinct CDR3 sequences, roughly 80% seen once. The V gene lost 7 bases and the J gene lost 4 bases, with 13 bases spanning the gap. The CDR3 runs to 13 residues. Germline V lookup: CDR1 LNHDA, CDR2 SQIVND (reference sequence). Sequencing of TCR beta drew on CD8+ and CD4+ T cells from blood. The CD8+ and CD4+ T cells were isolated magnetically using a negative isolation approach, whereas the TEMRA cells were enriched by FACS.

Material for sequencing was CD8+ T cells from PBMCs. The source is a human donor with multiple sclerosis. The V gene is TRBV19, the J gene TRBJ2-5; perhaps TRBD1 as D (5 bases). CDR3 amino acids: CASKTAGSETQYF. Written as DNA, the CDR3 is TGTGCCAGTAAGACAGCTGGATCAGAGACCCAGTACTTC.